A single T cell receptor beta chain is shown here with its context. Its specificity is not known. Other DNA sequences within the sample encode an identical CDR3. This record comes from a study of shared clonotypes between healthy human individuals. Overall study results and limits: Donor scarcity curtailed the genetic and exposure-history diversity represented herein. Naive CD4 clonotypes overlapped across a handful of donors at roughly 5.1%. Only blood was sampled; tissue repertoires likely differ.

The table came from immunoSEQ multiplex PCR; TCRdb's copy has only in-frame clones and leaves some out. The repertoire holds about 1.4 million clones, with roughly 97% as singletons. The investigators split CD4+ cells into a CD45RA+ naive subset and a CD45RA-negative memory subset. Losses at the gene ends were 2 bases for V and 2 bases for J; bases not matched to a gene: 3. This CDR3 region has 14 residues. From germline, CDR1 is SGHRS and CDR2 YFSETQ. V usage is TRBV5-1 and J usage is TRBJ2-7; 8 bases agree with TRBD1. Source material: naive CD4+ T cells sorted from blood. The subset here: CD45RA+ positively selected. The TCR sequence derives from a young man in good health. CDR3 DNA sequence: TGCGCCAGCAGCTTCACAGGGGGTCCCTACGAGCAGTACTTC. Protein sequence: CASSFTGGPYEQYF.